These 13 T cell receptor beta chains were all obtained from the same sample, sequenced in a study of CD8+ T cells in alopecia areata (dated by TCRdb to the late 2010s). Library preparation was by the immunoSEQ multiplex PCR assay. For TCR sequencing, RNA was extracted from every sample and reverse transcribed into cDNA to serve as template. Drawn from immuneACCESS, this table holds only the in-frame rearrangements with V and J called that TCRdb kept. Clones are partly lost; checked studies trace under half to an unresolved V gene and leave the rest unexplained. In all, the sample holds about 150,000 clones, and nearly 55% of those were seen once. The ten largest clones represent 15% to 20% of the sample. The sample's time point, from its label and the paper: around 28 days on oral tofacitinib. The treatment or condition label, read with the paper, signifies: oral pan-JAK inhibitor, 5-10 mg twice daily.

The material sequenced was CD8+ T cells sorted from blood, taken at week 4, from a patient treated with tofacitinib. These receptors were taken from a human donor with alopecia areata.

The V call is TRBV13, the J call TRBJ2-7; possibly TRBD2 for D (6 bases). V gave up 0 bases and J gave up 2 bases, with 8 bases separating them. Germline CDR1 and CDR2: PRHDT and FYEKMQ (reference sequence). The CDR3 is 14 amino acids. DNA of the CDR3: TGTGCCAGCAGCTTAGGTGGAGGGACCTACGAGCAGTACTTC. Translated, it gives CASSLGGGTYEQYF.

The chain carries TRBV5-6 and TRBJ2-7; D not certain. This CDR3 is 13 amino acids long. Germline CDR1 is SGHDT and CDR2 is YYEEEE. V lost 1 base, J lost 5 bases, and 10 bases lay in between. CDR3 sequence (DNA): TGTGCCAGCAGCTTGTGGGTTTCCCACGAGCAGTACTTC. This codes for CASSLWVSHEQYF.

CDR3: CASSSYRPGQVVTYGYTF. For the CDR3, the DNA is TGTGCCAGCAGCTCCTACCGACCGGGACAGGTAGTGACTTATGGCTACACCTTC. V and J are TRBV5-4 and TRBJ1-2, with TRBD1 matching 8 bases. The CDR3 is made up of 18 amino acids. The germline CDR1 and CDR2 sequences are SGHNT and YYREEE (reference sequence). V shed 3 bases and J 5 bases; nucleotides not matched to a gene: 18. Full variable domain (rest looked up from reference TRBV5-4 and TRBJ1-2): ETGVTQSPTHLIKTRGQQVTLRCSSQSGHNTVSWYQQALGQGPQFIFQYYREEENGRGNFPPRFSGLQFPNYSSELNVNALELDDSALYLCASSSYRPGQVVTYGYTFGSGTRLTVV.

V usage is TRBV18 and J usage is TRBJ1-1, with D hard to call. Germline V gene sequence: CDR1 KGHSH, CDR2 LQKENI. The CDR3 consists of 15 residues. The V and J ends lost 5 bases and 4 bases respectively, with 17 bases between them. CDR3 amino acids: CASSEGPGMGTEAFF. The CDR3 DNA sequence: TGTGCCAGCTCAGAGGGCCCGGGGATGGGCACTGAAGCTTTCTTT.

In this sample, this clone turned up a few times. Since a far larger clone is one base different, this is likely a read error. Other DNA sequences from this sample encode an identical CDR3 as well. The genes are TRBV7-2 and TRBJ2-5, with 9 bases aligning to TRBD2. V shed 2 bases and J 2 bases; nucleotides not matched to a gene: 0. Germline V gene data show CDR1 as SGHTA and CDR2 as FQGNSA. This CDR3 is built from 14 residues. CDR3 loop: CASSLLAGQETQYF. In DNA, the CDR3 is TGTGCCAGCAGCTTACTAGCGGGACAAGAGACCCAGTACTTC.

The J gene is TRBJ1-4, the V gene TRBV30, with a possible D match to TRBD1 (6 bases). The CDR3 has 15 residues. CDR1 is GTSNPN and CDR2 is SVGIG in the germline V gene (reference sequence). The V end lost 0 bases, the J end lost 7 bases, and 15 bases lay between the germline ends. DNA of the CDR3: TGTGCCTGGAGTGTAGGGACAACGGGAACTGAAAAACTGTTTTTT. Translated: CAWSVGTTGTEKLFF. Looking up the rest from reference TRBV30 and TRBJ1-4 gives the full variable domain: SQTIHQWPATLVQPVGSPLSLECTVEGTSNPNLYWYRQAAGRGLQLLFYSVGIGQISSEVPQNLSASRPQDRQFILSSKKLLLSDSGFYLCAWSVGTTGTEKLFFGSGTQLSVL.

CDR3 sequence reads: CASSGPGSSGANVLTF. In DNA form, the CDR3 reads TGTGCCAGCAGTGGGCCAGGAAGCTCTGGGGCCAACGTCCTGACTTTC. The J gene is TRBJ2-6, the V gene TRBV2; D unresolved. V shed 4 bases and J shed 0 bases, with 10 bases lying between them. The CDR3 sequence is 16 residues long. Germline lookup yields CDR1 SNHLY and CDR2 FYNNEI.

V and J are TRBV27 and TRBJ1-6; D call uncertain. This CDR3 spans 15 amino acids. The germline V gene has CDR1 MNHEY and CDR2 SMNVEV (reference sequence). Trimming took off 1 base at V and 7 bases at J, with 11 bases between the two ends. The CDR3 is CASSLLLGPNSPLHF. The CDR3 region has the DNA TGTGCCAGCAGTTTATTACTAGGGCCCAATTCACCCCTCCACTTT.

The V gene is TRBV25-1, the J gene TRBJ2-1; possibly TRBD1 for D (6 bases). The CDR3 has 13 amino acids. V was pared by 4 bases and J by 7 bases, with 11 bases between. Germline-derived CDR1 and CDR2 are MGHDK and SYGVNS. The CDR3 region is CASSVGTPNEQFF. DNA for the CDR3: TGTGCCAGCAGTGTGGGGACACCGAATGAGCAGTTCTTC.

The V gene is TRBV14, the J gene TRBJ2-7; the D is unclear. V dropped 5 bases and J dropped 3 bases, with 5 bases sitting between them. The CDR3 has 11 residues. Germline V gene data show CDR1 as SGHDN and CDR2 as FVKESK. This CDR3 reads CASSASYEQYF. CDR3 bases: TGTGCCAGCAGCGCGAGCTACGAGCAGTACTTC.

The chain recombines TRBV9 with TRBJ2-3; D is undetermined. The CDR3 extends over 17 amino acids. Germline CDR1 reads SGDLS; CDR2 reads YYNGEE. V was cut by 0 bases and J by 1 base, with 15 bases left in between. The CDR3 sequence is CASSVDGIGVGTDTQYF. In DNA, the CDR3 is TGTGCCAGCAGCGTAGACGGTATAGGCGTTGGCACAGATACGCAGTATTTT.

The chain's CDR3 is CASSLGQKYEQYF. Here the CDR3 DNA reads TGTGCCAGCAGTTTGGGGCAGAAATACGAGCAGTACTTC. The J gene is TRBJ2-7, the V gene TRBV27; possibly TRBD1 for D (5 bases). The CDR3 is made up of 13 amino acids. Trimming left V 3 bases short and J 4 bases short, with 10 bases between. Germline values: CDR1 MNHEY, CDR2 SMNVEV (reference sequence).

The rearrangement uses TRBV13 and TRBJ1-4, with 8 bases lining up with TRBD1. After removal of 5 bases from V and 7 bases from J, the junction contained 6 bases not matched to a gene. The CDR3 is made up of 14 amino acids. Germline-derived CDR1 and CDR2 are PRHDT and FYEKMQ (reference sequence). The CDR3 loop is CASSPDRDGEKLFF. The CDR3, as DNA: TGTGCCAGCAGCCCGGACAGGGACGGTGAAAAACTGTTTTTT.